This TCR beta chain is from a study of neoadjuvant anti-PD-1 for oral cavity cancer. General study results and limits: PBMC Gini-index clonality exceeded responders' in non-responders post-nivolumab. Higher pretreatment blood Treg/Th17 ratios correlated with higher pretreatment blood and lower post-treatment tumor TCRbeta clonality.

Repertoires were generated with immunoSEQ multiplex PCR, while TCRdb's copy carries only in-frame clones and drops some. The sample has roughly 40,000 clones, 60% to 80% seen once. The time point denotes: after neoadjuvant nivolumab, at surgical resection. No culture or expansion preceded analysis of these blood cells. About this clone: The antigen remains unidentified.

The germline CDR1 and CDR2 sequences are SGHRS and YFSETQ. With 4 bases removed from V and 4 bases from J, the gap between germline ends came to 20 bases. The CDR3 is 16 residues long. The V gene is TRBV5-1, the J gene TRBJ1-2; TRBD1 is a possible D gene (5 bases). The TCR originated in a person between 35 and 79 years old with oral cavity squamous cell carcinoma. The source material was PBMCs, sampled after nivolumab (anti-PD-1) treatment. Here the CDR3 DNA reads TGCGCCAGCAGCCCAGAAGAGGGGTGGGGGTTCTATGGCTACACCTTC. This translates into CASSPEEGWGFYGYTF.